A single sample gave rise to the 25 T cell receptor beta chains below, sequenced in a study of T cells in Graves' hyperthyroidism and ophthalmopathy. Authors of the study amplified TCR beta CDR3 regions from RNA transcripts. HTBI primers were the set used in a first-round RT-PCR of the TCR CDR3. MiXCR, run by TCRdb on the multiplex PCR reads, gives a single entry per CDR3 protein. There are 250,000 or so distinct CDR3 sequences in the sample; roughly 15% occur only once, and about 30% lies in the top ten. Sequencing was carried out using blood. The receptor set was obtained from a woman in her 50s with Graves' hyperthyroidism that later progressed to Graves' ophthalmopathy.

V gene TRBV13 combines with J gene TRBJ2-1; the match to TRBD2 covers 7 bases. J lost 6 bases, V lost 5 bases, and 7 bases had no gene match. Per germline, CDR1 PRHDT and CDR2 FYEKMQ (reference sequence). The CDR3 loop spans 14 amino acids. The CDR3 loop reads CASSPRLAANEQFF. The CDR3 DNA reads as TGTGCCAGCAGCCCAAGACTAGCAGCCAATGAGCAGTTCTTC.

This chain links TRBV5-5 with TRBJ2-5, with 9 bases that match TRBD1. Germline-derived CDR1 and CDR2 are SGHKS and YYEKEE (reference sequence). The J segment lost 4 bases and the V segment lost 4 bases, leaving 8 bases of the junction unmatched. CDR3 length: 15 amino acids. CDR3 DNA sequence: TGTGCCAGCAGCGGGGGGGGACAGGGAAGAGAGACCCAGTACTTC. It specifies CASSGGGQGRETQYF.

The J gene is TRBJ1-2, the V gene TRBV20-1, with a weak D call TRBD1 (5 bases). V was shortened by 1 base and J by 5 bases, with 14 bases between the two germline ends. This CDR3 region has 14 residues. Germline CDR1 and CDR2: DFQATT and SNEGSKA (reference sequence). CDR3 region: CSARVSGVYYGYTF. As DNA, the CDR3 is TGCAGTGCTAGAGTATCGGGGGTCTATTATGGCTACACCTTC.

CDR3 DNA sequence: TGCAGTGCTAGAGCTCGGGTAGCGGGAGGGGTATACAATGAGCAGTTCTTC. Encoded protein: CSARARVAGGVYNEQFF. This chain joins TRBV20-1 and TRBJ2-1, with TRBD2 identical over 11 bases. CDR3 size: 17 residues. V dropped 1 base and J dropped 4; count of bases not matched to a gene: 9. Per germline, CDR1 DFQATT and CDR2 SNEGSKA (reference sequence).

This clonotype was seen ten or more times. The rearrangement links TRBV2 to TRBJ2-7; D is uncertain. V dropped 6 bases and J dropped 9 bases, with 12 bases sitting between them. The V gene's germline CDR1 is SNHLY and CDR2 FYNNEI. The CDR3 sequence is 11 residues long. The CDR3 loop reads CASSLLFGQYF. CDR3 DNA: TGTGCCAGCAGCCTCCTCTTTGGGCAGTACTTC. Based on the CDR3 plus reference TRBV2 and TRBJ2-7, the full variable domain is EPEVTQTPSHQVTQMGQEVILRCVPISNHLYFYWYRQILGQKVEFLVSFYNNEISEKSEIFDDQFSVERPDGSNFTLKIRSTKLEDSAMYFCASSLLFGQYFGPGTRLTVT.

This clonotype was recorded many times. The chain joins TRBV7-8 to TRBJ1-1; D unresolved. Trimming removed 7 bases at V and 1 base at J, with 10 bases between. Germline loops: CDR1 SGHVS, CDR2 FQNEAQ. The length of the CDR3 is 13 residues. The DNA for the CDR3 is TGTGCCAGCACCCCCCAGGAGAACACTGAAGCTTTCTTT. Its translation: CASTPQENTEAFF.

There are a few counts of this clonotype. The chain uses TRBV14 and TRBJ2-2; TRBD1 matches 10 bases. The V segment lost 0 bases and the J segment 3 bases; nucleotides outside the gene matches: 22. Germline CDR1 reads SGHDN; CDR2 reads FVKESK. The CDR3 runs to 23 residues. For the CDR3, the DNA is TGTGCCAGCAGCCAAGAAGGAAGGGTTCTAGGACAGGGGGAAAACGTGGACACCGGGGAGCTGTTTTTT. The encoded protein is CASSQEGRVLGQGENVDTGELFF.

The chain uses TRBV18 and TRBJ2-7; 10 nucleotides line up with TRBD2. Germline V gene data show CDR1 as KGHSH and CDR2 as LQKENI. The CDR3 covers 14 residues. With 6 bases clipped from V and 7 bases from J, the junction kept 9 bases outside the gene matches. The CDR3 bases are TGTGCCAGCTCCCCCCAGCTAGCGGGAGCGGAGCAGTACTTC. Translating gives CASSPQLAGAEQYF.

In its sample, this clonotype was seen many times. The J gene is TRBJ2-3, the V gene TRBV24-1; D is undetermined. Trimming took off 5 bases at V and 6 bases at J, with 11 bases between the two ends. The CDR3 loop spans 13 amino acids. Germline assignment: CDR1 KGHDR and CDR2 SFDVKD. The DNA for the CDR3 is TGTGCCACCAGTGGGGGTTCCAGGGATACGCAGTATTTT. The encoded protein is CATSGGSRDTQYF.

V is TRBV14 and J is TRBJ2-2; 12 bases line up with TRBD2. With 4 bases clipped from V and 6 bases from J, the junction kept 12 bases outside the gene matches. The CDR3 spans 18 residues. From germline, CDR1 is SGHDN and CDR2 FVKESK. The CDR3 coding sequence is TGTGCCAGCAGCCCTTTAACCGGGCTAGCGGGAGGGTCCGGGGAGCTGTTTTTT. Translated: CASSPLTGLAGGSGELFF.

The rearrangement uses TRBV25-1 and TRBJ1-5; possibly TRBD1 for D (5 bases). V dropped 4 bases and J dropped 6 bases, with 16 bases sitting between them. This CDR3 has 15 amino acids. CDR1 is MGHDK, CDR2 SYGVNS, per germline. Written as DNA, the CDR3 is TGTGCCAGCAGTGGAGAGAATTGGGGCGGTCAGCCCCAGCATTTT. This translates into CASSGENWGGQPQHF. The variable domain in full, completed from reference TRBV25-1 and TRBJ1-5, reads EADIYQTPRYLVIGTGKKITLECSQTMGHDKMYWYQQDPGMELHLIHYSYGVNSTEKGDLSSESTVSRIRTEHFPLTLESARPSHTSQYLCASSGENWGGQPQHFGDGTRLSIL.

This clonotype appeared a few times. The chain links TRBV5-6 to TRBJ2-4, with TRBD2 matching over 11 bases. Germline-derived CDR1 and CDR2 are SGHDT and YYEEEE. The CDR3 contains 17 residues. The J segment lost 3 bases and the V segment lost 3 bases, leaving 8 bases of the junction unmatched. The CDR3 coding sequence is TGTGCCAGCAGCTCACCGAGACTAGCGGGGATCAAAAACATTCAGTACTTC. Encoded protein: CASSSPRLAGIKNIQYF.

This chain joins TRBV7-9 and TRBJ1-5, with D maybe TRBD1 (6 bases). Trimming removed 1 base from V and 0 bases from J, with 19 bases in between. CDR1 is SEHNR, CDR2 FQNEAQ, per germline (reference sequence). This CDR3 region has 19 residues. CDR3 sequence reads: CASSLVVGGPGASNQPQHF. The CDR3 DNA sequence: TGTGCCAGCAGCTTAGTTGTTGGGGGTCCAGGGGCTAGCAATCAGCCCCAGCATTTT.

This chain connects TRBV28 to TRBJ2-7, with 7 positions matching TRBD2. CDR3 length: 14 residues. V dropped 7 bases and J dropped 6; count of bases not matched to a gene: 12. From germline, CDR1 is MDHEN and CDR2 SYDVKM. The CDR3 DNA sequence: TGTGCCAGCATGAGCGGGGCCCGGGCTCGCGAGCAGTACTTC. It codes for CASMSGARAREQYF. The full variable domain, with the rest looked up from reference TRBV28 and TRBJ2-7, is DVKVTQSSRYLVKRTGEKVFLECVQDMDHENMFWYRQDPGLGLRLIYFSYDVKMKEKGDIPEGYSVSREKKERFSLILESASTNQTSMYLCASMSGARAREQYFGPGTRLTVT.

The gene calls are TRBV5-1 and TRBJ2-2; D is undetermined. V was clipped by 0 bases and J by 6 bases, with 12 bases between them. The CDR3 length is 15 residues. Germline CDR1 and CDR2: SGHRS and YFSETQ. CDR3 sequence (DNA): TGCGCCAGCAGCTTGGTAGGGCAGCCAGCCGGGGAGCTGTTTTTT. It is translated as CASSLVGQPAGELFF.

This clonotype was counted only a few times. This rearrangement joins TRBV10-2 to TRBJ1-1; tentatively, D is TRBD1 (5 bases). V lost 11 bases to trimming and J lost 4 bases, with 20 bases between them. Germline lookup yields CDR1 WSHSY and CDR2 SAAADI. The CDR3 runs to 14 residues. The CDR3 protein is CAGERGERGTEAFF. The CDR3 DNA reads as TGCGCCGGAGAAAGAGGGGAGAGGGGCACTGAAGCTTTCTTT.

The table lists this clonotype with many counts. The gene calls are TRBV5-1 and TRBJ1-1; D may be TRBD1 (5 bases). The CDR3 consists of 15 residues. Trimming left V 3 bases short and J 5 bases short, with 17 bases between. Per germline, CDR1 SGHRS and CDR2 YFSETQ. CDR3 sequence (DNA): TGCGCCAGCAGCTGGGGGAACGGTTGGGATACTGAAGCTTTCTTT. Residues: CASSWGNGWDTEAFF. Based on the CDR3 plus reference TRBV5-1 and TRBJ1-1, the full variable domain is KAGVTQTPRYLIKTRGQQVTLSCSPISGHRSVSWYQQTPGQGLQFLFEYFSETQRNKGNFPGRFSGRQFSNSRSEMNVSTLELGDSALYLCASSWGNGWDTEAFFGQGTRLTVV.

The chain uses TRBV6-4 and TRBJ1-2; 7 bases are shared with TRBD1. Trimming took 6 bases from V and 7 from J; bases not matched to a gene: 11. There are 14 residues in the CDR3. In germline, CDR1 is MRHNA, CDR2 SNTAGT. The CDR3 bases are TGTGCCAGCAGCCCCGGAAGGACAGGTGGTGGCTACACCTTC. It encodes CASSPGRTGGGYTF.

This clonotype came up many times. This chain connects TRBV11-3 to TRBJ1-1, with no clear D. The V end lost 3 bases, the J end lost 2 bases, and 4 bases lay between the germline ends. The CDR3 covers 12 residues. CDR1 and CDR2 (germline): SGHNT, YENEEA. CDR3 in DNA: TGTGCCAGCAGCTTTCCAAACACTGAAGCTTTCTTT. Protein: CASSFPNTEAFF.

This clonotype was detected only a few times. This CDR3 is CASRMSGPYNEQFF. The DNA of the CDR3 is TGTGCCAGCCGAATGTCCGGGCCATACAATGAGCAGTTCTTC. The rearrangement links TRBV6-1 to TRBJ2-1, with D unresolved. V lost 8 bases to trimming and J lost 4 bases, with 15 bases between them. This CDR3 spans 14 amino acids. Germline lookup yields CDR1 MNHNS and CDR2 SASEGT.

This sequence joins TRBV30 and TRBJ1-1, with 12 bases identical to TRBD1. In germline, CDR1 is GTSNPN, CDR2 SVGIG (reference sequence). J was trimmed by 5 bases and V by 4 bases; bases with no gene match: 14. This CDR3 has 17 residues. CDR3 protein: CAWKKPGQGARLTEAFF. The CDR3 coding sequence is TGTGCCTGGAAAAAACCGGGACAGGGGGCTAGGTTGACTGAAGCTTTCTTT.

This clonotype was observed a handful of times. The chain joins TRBV3-1 to TRBJ2-1; D may be TRBD2 (6 bases). Germline CDR1 is LGHDT and CDR2 is YNNKEL (reference sequence). The CDR3 length is 14 residues. V lost 5 bases, J lost 4 bases, and 12 bases lay in between. Here the CDR3 DNA reads TGTGCCAGCAGCTGGGCGGGGCCTTACAATGAGCAGTTCTTC. It codes for CASSWAGPYNEQFF.

Points on this clonotype: A much more abundant neighbour one base away suggests this may be a read error. The chain links TRBV5-1 to TRBJ2-7; D is unclear. Germline-derived CDR1 and CDR2 are SGHRS and YFSETQ. The CDR3 sequence is 12 residues long. The CDR3 sequence is CSSGITSYEQYF. The CDR3 DNA sequence: TGCTCAAGTGGCATTACCTCCTACGAGCAGTACTTC.

A word on this clonotype: Given a much more abundant clone one base away, this may be a read error. The chain is built from TRBV6-9 and TRBJ2-5; a possible D gene is TRBD2 (6 bases). Germline V lookup: CDR1 MNHGY, CDR2 SVAAGI. The V end was cut by 3 bases, the J end by 5 bases, with 22 bases between. The CDR3 is 17 amino acids. The CDR3 sequence is CASSYSNREFHTETQYF. Written as DNA, the CDR3 is TGTGCCAGCAGTTACTCGAATCGGGAGTTTCATACGGAGACCCAGTACTTC.

The chain recombines TRBV27 with TRBJ2-1; D remains ambiguous. The CDR3 is 13 residues long. Looked up from germline, CDR1 is MNHEY and CDR2 is SMNVEV (reference sequence). The CDR3 sequence: CAALNLLYNEQFF. Written as DNA, the CDR3 is TGTGCGGCTTTAAACCTTCTCTACAATGAGCAGTTCTTC.